The 30 T cell receptor beta chains reported below all come from one sample, sequenced in a study of cytomegalovirus exposure and HLA in healthy donors. This PCR relied on a set of 60 Vbeta primers and 13 Jbeta primers. TCRdb's table, derived via immunoSEQ multiplex PCR, lists solely in-frame clones and lacks some. Of about 160,000 clones listed, around 72% are singletons. Sequencing was done on a sample of PBMCs. Receptors were obtained from a man in his fifties in good health and CMV-seronegative.

CDR3 DNA sequence: TGTGCCACCAGCCGGGATATGAACACTGAAGCTTTCTTT. Translated, it gives CATSRDMNTEAFF. The gene calls are TRBV15 and TRBJ1-1, with D hard to call. The CDR3 contains 13 residues. CDR1 and CDR2 from the germline V gene are LNHNV and YYDKDF (reference sequence). V lost 5 bases and J 0 bases, leaving 7 bases between the germline ends. Drawing the rest from reference TRBV15 and TRBJ1-1, the complete variable domain is DAMVIQNPRYQVTQFGKPVTLSCSQTLNHNVMYWYQQKSSQAPKLLFHYYDKDFNNEADTPDNFQSRRPNTSFCFLDIRSPGLGDTAMYLCATSRDMNTEAFFGQGTRLTVV.

V gene TRBV4-1 combines with J gene TRBJ1-4; tentative D call: TRBD1 (6 bases). The CDR3 consists of 17 residues. Germline assignment: CDR1 MGHRA and CDR2 YSYEKL. Trimming removed 2 bases from V and 7 bases from J, with 20 bases in between. CDR3 bases: TGCGCCAGCAGCCAACTTCAGGCAGGGGCATACAGTGAAAAACTGTTTTTT. It yields the protein CASSQLQAGAYSEKLFF.

The gene calls are TRBV25-1 and TRBJ1-2, with D possibly matching TRBD1 (5 bases). Looked up from germline, CDR1 is MGHDK and CDR2 is SYGVNS. The CDR3 contains 15 residues. V shed 4 bases and J shed 4 bases, with 16 bases lying between them. CDR3: CASSAGNGGLYGYTF. CDR3 bases: TGTGCCAGCAGTGCGGGGAACGGGGGACTCTATGGCTACACCTTC.

The chain's CDR3 is CASSETSNTEAFF. CDR3 sequence (DNA): TGTGCCAGCAGTGAGACATCGAACACTGAAGCTTTCTTT. The chain combines TRBV25-1 with TRBJ1-1, with D uncertain. The CDR3 is 13 amino acids. V dropped 3 bases and J dropped 1 base, with 6 bases sitting between them. The V gene's germline CDR1 is MGHDK and CDR2 SYGVNS.

This clone was seen a single time. The chain carries TRBV6-5 and TRBJ1-6; the match to TRBD1 covers 7 bases. There are 14 residues in the CDR3. The germline gives CDR1 MNHEY, CDR2 SVGAGI. V trimming: 2 bases; J trimming: 15 bases; junction bases outside the gene matches: 10. The CDR3 nucleotides are TGTGCCAGCAGTTACGACCGACAGGGTCCGCTCCTCCACTTT. Its protein is CASSYDRQGPLLHF.

The genes are TRBV11-3 and TRBJ2-1; the match to TRBD1 covers 10 bases. The V and J ends lost 0 bases and 8 bases, in that order; junction bases with no gene match: 7. CDR3 length: 16 residues. Germline loops: CDR1 SGHNT, CDR2 YENEEA. CDR3 nucleotide sequence: TGTGCCAGCAGCTTAGACTCGGACAGGGGGAGGCATGAGCAGTTCTTC. Its translation: CASSLDSDRGRHEQFF.

This clone was picked up a small number of times. The chain combines TRBV7-2 with TRBJ1-4; TRBD1 aligns across 11 bases. CDR3 length: 15 amino acids. Germline lookup yields CDR1 SGHTA and CDR2 FQGNSA. The V segment lost 0 bases and the J segment 7 bases; nucleotides outside the gene matches: 1. CDR3 in DNA: TGTGCCAGCAGCTTAGCCGGGACAGGGGGTGAAAAACTGTTTTTT. This sequence encodes CASSLAGTGGEKLFF.

V and J are TRBV5-1 and TRBJ1-6; unclear D gene. This CDR3 comprises 17 residues. V was pared by 0 bases and J by 2 bases, with 12 bases between. Per the germline V gene, CDR1 is SGHRS and CDR2 is YFSETQ. The CDR3 is CASSLVQDGTYNSPLHF. CDR3 nucleotides: TGCGCCAGCAGCTTGGTTCAGGACGGGACCTATAATTCACCCCTCCACTTT.

The gene calls are TRBV28 and TRBJ1-3, with D hard to call. The CDR3 extends over 14 amino acids. Trimming removed 2 bases from V and 3 bases from J, with 8 bases in between. Germline loops: CDR1 MDHEN, CDR2 SYDVKM. CDR3 sequence reads: CASSLSGFGNTIYF. The CDR3 region has the DNA TGTGCCAGCAGTTTAAGCGGTTTTGGAAACACCATATATTTT.

This rearrangement joins TRBV7-2 to TRBJ1-6, with D possibly matching TRBD1 (6 bases). Germline-derived CDR1 and CDR2 are SGHTA and FQGNSA. The CDR3 sequence is 17 residues long. Trimming removed 6 bases from V and 4 bases from J, with 19 bases in between. CDR3 residues: CASRYKLTGVYNSPLHF. The CDR3, as DNA: TGTGCCAGCAGATACAAGCTGACAGGCGTTTATAATTCACCCCTCCACTTT.

V and J are TRBV28 and TRBJ1-2, with TRBD1 matching over 11 bases. The CDR3 extends over 15 amino acids. Germline CDR1 and CDR2: MDHEN and SYDVKM. Germline trimming cut 5 bases from V and 6 bases from J; bases unmatched to any gene: 8. The CDR3 protein is CASSLEGTGGNGYTF. In nucleotides, the CDR3 is TGTGCCAGCAGTCTTGAAGGGACAGGGGGGAATGGCTACACCTTC.

This rearrangement joins TRBV6-1 to TRBJ2-7; tentative D call: TRBD1 (6 bases). V lost 6 bases to trimming and J lost 1 base, with 10 bases between them. Germline values: CDR1 MNHNS, CDR2 SASEGT. The CDR3 spans 13 residues. The CDR3, as DNA: TGTGCCAGCAGGCCCAGGGGATCCTACGAGCAGTACTTC. The encoded protein is CASRPRGSYEQYF.

The gene calls are TRBV6-1 and TRBJ2-5, with 15 bases lining up with TRBD2. Germline V gives CDR1 MNHNS, CDR2 SASEGT. CDR3 length equals 15 residues. Trimming at V came to 3 bases and at J to 7 bases, leaving 3 bases not matched to a gene. CDR3 amino acids: CASSEGLAGGGTQYF. For the CDR3, the DNA is TGTGCCAGCAGTGAGGGACTAGCGGGGGGAGGGACCCAGTACTTC.

The CDR3 loop reads CSVVTGGRLPEEYF. In nucleotides, the CDR3 is TGCAGCGTTGTGACAGGGGGCCGTCTCCCTGAGGAGTACTTC. The chain is built from TRBV29-1 and TRBJ2-7; 10 bases map to TRBD1. Germline-derived CDR1 and CDR2 are SQVTM and ANQGSEA. J lost 11 bases, V lost 4 bases, and 14 bases had no gene match. The CDR3 is 14 residues long.

In DNA, the CDR3 is TGTGCCAGCAGCTGGGGACAGGGAGACCAAGAGACCCAGTACTTC. Its translation: CASSWGQGDQETQYF. The genes are TRBV7-8 and TRBJ2-5; TRBD1 agrees at 9 bases. Germline CDR1 reads SGHVS; CDR2 reads FQNEAQ. V dropped 4 bases and J dropped 0; count of bases not matched to a gene: 3. The CDR3 runs to 15 residues.

The chain employs TRBV5-6 and TRBJ1-5; 8 bases match TRBD1. Germline trimming cut 4 bases from V and 3 bases from J; bases unmatched to any gene: 6. The germline V gene encodes CDR1 SGHDT and CDR2 YYEEEE. The CDR3 runs to 15 residues. The CDR3 loop reads CASSRRDRFNQPQHF. The CDR3 DNA reads TGTGCCAGCAGCCGCCGGGACAGGTTCAATCAGCCCCAGCATTTT.

Concerning this clone: In the same sample, other DNA sequences code for this CDR3. V is TRBV6-5 and J is TRBJ2-7; 9 positions agree with TRBD1. This CDR3 has 15 amino acids. Germline V CDR1 and CDR2: MNHEY, SVGAGI. V lost 2 bases, J lost 2 bases, and 4 bases stayed unmatched. The CDR3 DNA reads TGTGCCAGCAGTTACAGTACAGGGGGCCCCTACGAGCAGTACTTC. Its translation: CASSYSTGGPYEQYF.

This clone has a count of ten or more. The gene calls are TRBV10-2 and TRBJ1-1; D not resolved. CDR1 and CDR2 (germline): WSHSY, SAAADI. The CDR3 is 13 residues long. V was cut by 4 bases and J by 6 bases, with 12 bases left in between. The CDR3 reads CASSAEWRAEAFF. For the CDR3, the DNA is TGCGCCAGCAGTGCCGAGTGGAGGGCTGAAGCTTTCTTT.

The chain recombines TRBV7-2 with TRBJ1-1; 7 bases line up with TRBD1. V was clipped by 3 bases and J by 0 bases; unmatched bases: 7. The CDR3 is 16 amino acids. The germline gives CDR1 SGHTA, CDR2 FQGNSA. The CDR3: CASSFQTGPMNTEAFF. The CDR3 region has the DNA TGTGCCAGCAGCTTTCAGACAGGGCCGATGAACACTGAAGCTTTCTTT. The full variable domain, its missing parts supplied by reference TRBV7-2 and TRBJ1-1, is GAGVSQSPSNKVTEKGKDVELRCDPISGHTALYWYRQSLGQGLEFLIYFQGNSAPDKSGLPSDRFSAERTGGSVSTLTIQRTQQEDSAVYLCASSFQTGPMNTEAFFGQGTRLTVV.

In this sample, this clone turned up once. The rearrangement links TRBV2 to TRBJ2-7; TRBD1 matches 7 bases. The V segment lost 5 bases and the J segment 3 bases; nucleotides outside the gene matches: 1. Germline CDR1 is SNHLY and CDR2 is FYNNEI. CDR3 length: 12 amino acids. The CDR3 sequence: CASSRQGYEQYF. CDR3 in DNA: TGTGCCAGCAGTCGACAGGGCTACGAGCAGTACTTC.

This clone was seen a few times. The DNA of the CDR3 is TGCGCCAGCAGCCGTCCGGGTCTCGGGGCCAACGTCCTGACTTTC. This codes for CASSRPGLGANVLTF. The chain couples TRBV4-1 to TRBJ2-6; the D is unclear. Per the germline V gene, CDR1 is MGHRA and CDR2 is YSYEKL. This CDR3 contains 15 residues. V lost 4 bases, J lost 4 bases, and 11 bases lay in between.

V is TRBV7-2 and J is TRBJ2-3; D possibly corresponds to TRBD1 (8 bases). Trimming cost V 0 bases and J 4 bases, with 17 bases left between them. CDR3 length: 17 residues. The germline gives CDR1 SGHTA, CDR2 FQGNSA. CDR3 DNA sequence: TGTGCCAGCAGCTTAGCCTCAGGGGGCGCGGGGGCAGATACGCAGTATTTT. This encodes CASSLASGGAGADTQYF.

V gene TRBV14 combines with J gene TRBJ2-5; 7 positions match TRBD1. The germline V gene has CDR1 SGHDN and CDR2 FVKESK. The CDR3 consists of 13 residues. With V trimmed by 4 bases and J by 7 bases, 6 bases remained unmatched. As DNA, the CDR3 is TGTGCCAGCAGCCGCTGGACAGGCGGGACCCAGTACTTC. This codes for CASSRWTGGTQYF. The complete variable domain, with remaining parts taken from reference TRBV14 and TRBJ2-5, reads EAGVTQFPSHSVIEKGQTVTLRCDPISGHDNLYWYRRVMGKEIKFLLHFVKESKQDESGMPNNRFLAERTGGTYSTLKVQPAELEDSGVYFCASSRWTGGTQYFGPGTRLLVL.

This clone was seen only a few times. The chain employs TRBV6-5 and TRBJ1-5; D uncertain. The V gene's germline CDR1 is MNHEY and CDR2 SVGAGI. The CDR3 runs 15 residues. Trimming left V 2 bases short and J 0 bases short, with 8 bases between. CDR3 sequence: CASSYGQNSNQPQHF. The CDR3 DNA reads TGTGCCAGCAGTTACGGGCAGAATAGCAATCAGCCCCAGCATTTT.

The chain carries TRBV7-9 and TRBJ2-5; D perhaps matches TRBD2 (6 bases). The CDR3 runs 13 residues. V dropped 11 bases and J dropped 3 bases, with 16 bases sitting between them. Germline values: CDR1 SEHNR, CDR2 FQNEAQ (reference sequence). The CDR3 region is CAGIPRGKETQYF. The DNA of the CDR3 is TGTGCCGGCATACCCCGGGGGAAAGAGACCCAGTACTTC. Complete variable domain (other parts from reference TRBV7-9 and TRBJ2-5): DTGVSQNPRHKITKRGQNVTFRCDPISEHNRLYWYRQTLGQGPEFLTYFQNEAQLEKSRLLSDRFSAERPKGSFSTLEIQRTEQGDSAMYLCAGIPRGKETQYFGPGTRLLVL.

The chain employs TRBV28 and TRBJ1-5; 11 nucleotides align to TRBD1. Germline lookup yields CDR1 MDHEN and CDR2 SYDVKM. The CDR3 is 18 residues long. V lost 6 bases, J lost 1 base, and 11 bases stayed unmatched. The CDR3 sequence: CASRKGQGVRRSNQPQHF. The CDR3 bases are TGTGCCAGCAGAAAGGGACAGGGGGTCAGAAGGAGCAATCAGCCCCAGCATTTT.

This clone was found a few times. The chain uses TRBV6-6 and TRBJ1-5; perhaps TRBD1 as D (6 bases). The CDR3 spans 15 residues. The germline V gene encodes CDR1 MNHNY and CDR2 SVGAGI (reference sequence). Trimming removed 2 bases at V and 7 bases at J, with 15 bases between. The CDR3 region is CASSYDRGGLQPQHF. The CDR3 DNA reads as TGTGCCAGCAGTTACGATCGGGGGGGCTTGCAGCCCCAGCATTTT.

V and J are TRBV7-6 and TRBJ2-5; D might be TRBD2 (6 bases). Per germline, CDR1 SGHVS and CDR2 FNYEAQ. The CDR3 spans 13 residues. The germline V and J ends were trimmed by 5 bases and 4 bases, with 11 bases remaining between them. CDR3 nucleotide sequence: TGTGCCAGCAGCAAGGACTATGGAGAGACCCAGTACTTC. Its protein product is CASSKDYGETQYF.

This chain links TRBV28 with TRBJ1-3, with D unclear. Germline lookup yields CDR1 MDHEN and CDR2 SYDVKM. The CDR3 totals 15 residues. V shed 1 base and J shed 0 bases, with 7 bases lying between them. The CDR3 loop is CASSLYYGSGNTIYF. CDR3 DNA sequence: TGTGCCAGCAGTTTATATTACGGCTCTGGAAACACCATATATTTT.

This clone counts as medium-sized. The chain employs TRBV5-4 and TRBJ2-5; 11 bases are a match to TRBD1. CDR3 size: 15 residues. Germline lookup yields CDR1 SGHNT and CDR2 YYREEE (reference sequence). V was pared by 4 bases and J by 2 bases, with 4 bases of the junction left unmatched. CDR3 region: CASSTRDRGQETQYF. The CDR3 DNA is TGTGCCAGCAGCACCCGGGACAGGGGGCAAGAGACCCAGTACTTC.